A single sample gave rise to the 6 T cell receptor beta chains below, sequenced in a study of blood T cell repertoires in COVID-19. Data came from immunoSEQ multiplex PCR; TCRdb stores just in-frame clones and leaves some out. The sample lists approximately 150,000 clones, 79% occurring once. The specimen was peripheral blood. The receptors here all came from a woman aged 55-69 years with COVID-19, enrolled during active disease.

The rearrangement joins TRBV7-9 to TRBJ2-1, with TRBD2 matching 14 bases. Trimming took 4 bases from V and 8 from J; bases not matched to a gene: 7. Germline CDR1 is SEHNR and CDR2 is FQNEAQ (reference sequence). The CDR3 consists of 16 residues. CDR3 region: CASSSFGTSGGDEQFF. CDR3 DNA: TGTGCCAGCAGCTCATTCGGGACTAGCGGGGGAGATGAGCAGTTCTTC.

The CDR3 here is CASSYRGLAGATTYEQYV. The CDR3 DNA is TGTGCCAGCAGCTATAGGGGACTAGCGGGGGCCACCACCTACGAGCAGTACGTC. The chain recombines TRBV11-2 with TRBJ2-7; 14 bases line up with TRBD2. CDR3 size: 18 residues. V shed 4 bases, J shed 2 bases, and the junction held 10 bases outside the gene matches. Germline assignment: CDR1 SGHAT and CDR2 FQNNGV.

The chain has TRBV13 and TRBJ2-7; 7 nucleotides align to TRBD2. J lost 3 bases, V lost 3 bases, and 11 bases had no gene match. The germline CDR1 and CDR2 sequences are PRHDT and FYEKMQ (reference sequence). The CDR3 runs 16 residues. The CDR3 DNA is TGTGCCAGCAGCTTCACCCAAGCGGGGAGATTCTACGAGCAGTACTTC. This translates into CASSFTQAGRFYEQYF.

The chain is built from TRBV27 and TRBJ1-6; 9 bases align to TRBD1. V lost 6 bases to trimming and J lost 1 base; unmatched junction nucleotides: 4. This CDR3 contains 16 residues. Per the germline V gene, CDR1 is MNHEY and CDR2 is SMNVEV (reference sequence). For the CDR3, the DNA is TGTGCCAGCAGGCAACAGGGGGCGTCCTATAATTCACCCCTCCACTTT. This codes for CASRQQGASYNSPLHF.

This clone was observed a single time. CDR3 sequence (DNA): TGTGCCAGCAGTGAAGACACAGGAAGCACAGATACGCAGTATTTT. The encoded protein is CASSEDTGSTDTQYF. V is TRBV6-1 and J is TRBJ2-3, with a tentative D call TRBD1 (5 bases). Per germline, CDR1 MNHNS and CDR2 SASEGT. Trimming removed 1 base at V and 0 bases at J, with 8 bases between. The CDR3 runs to 15 residues.

This clone was found many times. The rearrangement links TRBV7-9 to TRBJ2-5; 7 positions agree with TRBD1. CDR1 and CDR2 (germline): SEHNR, FQNEAQ (reference sequence). V dropped 5 bases and J dropped 2; count of bases not matched to a gene: 17. The CDR3 covers 18 residues. This chain's CDR3 is CASSQGDGDRAMQETQYF. The CDR3, as DNA: TGTGCCAGCAGCCAGGGGGACGGGGACAGAGCAATGCAAGAGACCCAGTACTTC.